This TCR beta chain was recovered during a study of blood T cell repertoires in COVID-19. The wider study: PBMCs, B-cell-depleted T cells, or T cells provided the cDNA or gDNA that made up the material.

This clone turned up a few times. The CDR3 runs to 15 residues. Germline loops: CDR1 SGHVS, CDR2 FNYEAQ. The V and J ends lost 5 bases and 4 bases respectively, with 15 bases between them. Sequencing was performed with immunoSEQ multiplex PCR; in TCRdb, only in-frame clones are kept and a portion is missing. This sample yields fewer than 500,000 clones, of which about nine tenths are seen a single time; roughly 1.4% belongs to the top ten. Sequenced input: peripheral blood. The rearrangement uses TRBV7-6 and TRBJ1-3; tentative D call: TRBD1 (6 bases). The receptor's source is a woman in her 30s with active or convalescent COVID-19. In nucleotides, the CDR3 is TGTGCCAGCAGCACTAAGACAGGACAGGGAAACACCATATATTTT. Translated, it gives CASSTKTGQGNTIYF.